This T cell receptor beta chain was obtained from a study of T-cell reconstitution after alpha-beta-depleted transplantation in children. Overall study results and limits: Reportedly, roughly two months post-transplant, alpha-beta T cells arose from several hundred expanded graft clones. Newly made T cells mostly supplied T-cell counts and diversity one year after transplant.

This clonotype has at least ten counts. The antigen remains unidentified. The germline CDR1 and CDR2 sequences are ENHRY and SYGVKD. Trimming pared 8 bases from V and 6 bases from J, leaving 20 bases between. The length of the CDR3 is 14 residues. For TCRbeta, the library was prepared with unique molecular identifiers. Using its own MiXCR run on the PCR reads, TCRdb lists one record per CDR3 protein. Among fewer than 350,000 distinct CDR3 sequences, around a tenth were seen once, and the ten largest hold around 24%. The sample consisted of peripheral blood, taken 180 days after TCRalphabeta/CD19-depleted stem cell transplant. The chain uses TRBV10-3 and TRBJ2-7; possibly TRBD1 for D (5 bases). The receptor's source is a male patient aged 2 to 9 who had a stem cell transplant for chronic granulomatous disease, so the T cells may come from the graft donor. CDR3 in DNA: TGTGCCATCTCTCGGTCAGGGAAAGGAACCGAGCAGTACTTC. It codes for CAISRSGKGTEQYF.